This is a list of T cell receptor beta chains from one sample in a study of T cell changes during pregnancy in multiple sclerosis. The protocol was immunoSEQ multiplex PCR, while the TCRdb copy is restricted to in-frame clones and leaves out a portion. The sample records over 30,000 clones, 80% to 90% being singletons. Sequencing was performed on CD4+ T cells from peripheral blood mononuclear cells, taken before pregnancy. These receptors originate from a female donor with multiple sclerosis, enrolled in a pregnancy study. The conserved cysteine and the conserved F or W are not part of the CDR3 here. The D gene is left open where the match is weak.

>TRBD1|TRBV6-1|TRBJ1-5
ASSGQGFSNQPQH
>-|TRBV9|TRBJ1-1
ASSFLEGGTEKAF
>TRBD2|TRBV9|TRBJ2-1
ASSVTSGTYNEQF
>-|TRBV18|TRBJ2-7
ASSPISAYEQY
>TRBD1|TRBV5-5|TRBJ1-5
ASSRTGGIDQPQH
>TRBD2|TRBV7-7|TRBJ2-5
ASSLLGTSGAQETQY
>-|TRBV11-2|TRBJ2-7
ASSLDGLYEQY
>-|TRBV10-2|TRBJ1-4
ASSDRGQGNEKLF
>TRBD2|TRBV18|TRBJ2-1
ASSPRRENNEQF
>TRBD2|TRBV5-1|TRBJ2-5
ASSPGLAGGQETQY
>-|TRBV19|TRBJ1-5
ASSTLRAYSNQPQH
>-|TRBV21-1|TRBJ2-7
ASSKEPYEQY
>TRBD1|TRBV30|TRBJ1-3
AWSQQGALGNTIY
>-|TRBV6-1|TRBJ1-5
ASSELGNQPQH
>TRBD2|TRBV7-9|TRBJ2-1
ASSVLAGVSLNEQF
>-|TRBV10-2|TRBJ2-1
ASSDGTSGLYNEQF
>TRBD1|TRBV19|TRBJ2-5
ASSITGGQETQY
>TRBD2|TRBV29-1|TRBJ2-2
SVEDQGHRAGGPTGELF
>TRBD2|TRBV10-3|TRBJ2-5
AISAGPGLASMGETQY
>TRBD1|TRBV30|TRBJ2-2
ALAPGQPNTGELF
>-|TRBV4-1|TRBJ2-7
ASSQSLSSYEQY
>-|TRBV4-1|TRBJ2-3
ASSHPRTDTQY
>TRBD1|TRBV6-5|TRBJ1-3
ASRGDRAGNTIY
>TRBD1|TRBV16|TRBJ1-1
ASRRDRANTEAF
>-|TRBV28|TRBJ1-3
ASRSGAGNTIY
>-|TRBV7-2|TRBJ1-1
ASSLTGRKAF
>-|TRBV5-1|TRBJ2-3
ASSGSGPTDTQY
>TRBD2|TRBV18|TRBJ2-7
ASSPSGMVVYEQY
>TRBD1|TRBV5-4|TRBJ1-1
ASVSDGTGNTEAF
>TRBD2|TRBV5-6|TRBJ2-1
ASSLGGSGRSYNEQF
>-|TRBV11-2|TRBJ1-2
ASSSIREGVYGYT
>-|TRBV7-2|TRBJ2-5
ASSLFGGETQY
>-|TRBV10-1|TRBJ2-3
ASSERGSTDTQY
>-|TRBV9|TRBJ1-4
ASSRESYEKLF
>-|TRBV27|TRBJ2-6
ASSEGAGANVLT
>-|TRBV21-1|TRBJ2-7
ASTPGGLAGSGGEQY
>-|TRBV27|TRBJ1-1
ASSFSGVAGTEAF
>TRBD2|TRBV9|TRBJ2-3
ASSVGLAGGSDTQY
>TRBD1|TRBV5-1|TRBJ1-4
ASSLYGTGLNEKLF
>TRBD1|TRBV30|TRBJ1-1
AWSGTGKRTEAF
>TRBD1|TRBV6-5|TRBJ2-7
ASRRTGQGPYEQY
>TRBD1|TRBV7-2|TRBJ2-7
ASSKTGYEQY
>-|TRBV18|TRBJ2-2
ASSPGGRNTGELF
>-|TRBV28|TRBJ2-5
ASHKEGGEETQY
>TRBD2|TRBV4-3|TRBJ2-7
ASSQDVGLQGGAPEQY
>-|TRBV15|TRBJ1-4
ATSSPSDEKLF
>-|TRBV21-1|TRBJ1-1
ASSNVDIPLNTEAF
>-|TRBV28|TRBJ2-5
ASSPPQGLETQY